The 8 T cell receptor beta chains given below trace back to one sample, sequenced in a study of CD8 T cells in Susac syndrome. RNA was extracted with the RNeasy kit, and a quantity of about 0.45 to 1 ug was reverse transcribed using random hexamers. TCRdb analysed the immunoSEQ multiplex PCR reads with MiXCR anew, one entry per CDR3 protein. This sample has over 150,000 distinct CDR3 sequences, with roughly 94% found just once. The sample consisted of CD4+ T cells from PBMCs. These receptors were taken from a human donor with Susac syndrome.

The V call is TRBV7-2, the J call TRBJ2-5, with TRBD2 as a possible D gene (6 bases). Germline V gene lookup returns CDR1 SGHTA and CDR2 FQGNSA. Deletions cut 5 bases from V and 4 bases from J, with 20 bases between. The CDR3 totals 16 residues. The DNA of the CDR3 is TGTGCCAGCAGCCAGGACGGTAGCGGCAGATCAGAGACCCAGTACTTC. Encoded protein: CASSQDGSGRSETQYF.

This clonotype was observed a single time. V is TRBV19 and J is TRBJ1-2; 8 bases agree with TRBD1. V dropped 7 bases and J dropped 4; count of bases not matched to a gene: 8. Germline V gene lookup returns CDR1 LNHDA and CDR2 SQIVND (reference sequence). The CDR3 runs 14 residues. CDR3 in amino acids: CASTTDRDGYGYTF. DNA of the CDR3: TGTGCCAGTACCACGGACAGGGATGGCTATGGCTACACCTTC.

For the CDR3, the DNA is TGCGCCAGCAGCCCCGGGACAGCAACAAGTGGCCCCTATAATTCACCCCTCCACTTT. Protein sequence: CASSPGTATSGPYNSPLHF. The chain links TRBV4-1 to TRBJ1-6; 7 bases map to TRBD1. The CDR3 has 19 amino acids. Looked up from germline, CDR1 is MGHRA and CDR2 is YSYEKL. J lost 2 bases, V lost 4 bases, and 14 bases had no gene match.

This sequence joins TRBV28 and TRBJ2-3; D is uncertain. Per germline, CDR1 MDHEN and CDR2 SYDVKM. V was clipped by 0 bases and J by 0 bases, with 13 bases between them. This CDR3 has 17 residues. This CDR3 reads CASSLWGALASTDTQYF. CDR3 nucleotide sequence: TGTGCCAGCAGTTTATGGGGTGCCTTAGCTAGCACAGATACGCAGTATTTT.

V is TRBV5-1 and J is TRBJ2-2; the match to TRBD2 covers 8 bases. Germline V lookup: CDR1 SGHRS, CDR2 YFSETQ. J gave up 1 base and V 0 bases, and 2 bases lay outside the gene matches. The CDR3 runs 16 residues. The CDR3 sequence is CASSLATSGNTGELFF. The CDR3 region has the DNA TGCGCCAGCAGCTTGGCTACTAGCGGGAACACCGGGGAGCTGTTTTTT.

This chain uses TRBV9 with TRBJ2-3; unclear D gene. The CDR3 sequence is 12 residues long. Trimming left V 3 bases short and J 6 bases short, with 8 bases between. Germline V lookup: CDR1 SGDLS, CDR2 YYNGEE. CDR3 region: CASSAYTDTQYF. DNA for the CDR3: TGTGCCAGCAGCGCATATACGGATACGCAGTATTTT.

This sequence joins TRBV29-1 and TRBJ1-1; 10 bases match TRBD1. CDR1 and CDR2 (germline): SQVTM, ANQGSEA. J gave up 2 bases and V 5 bases, and 2 bases lay outside the gene matches. The CDR3 runs 13 residues. CDR3 amino acids: CSVQTGGNTEAFF. As DNA, the CDR3 is TGCAGCGTTCAGACAGGGGGCAACACTGAAGCTTTCTTT.

This sequence joins TRBV14 and TRBJ2-7, with D unclear. The CDR3 runs to 12 residues. CDR1 SGHDN and CDR2 FVKESK come from the germline V gene. The V and J ends lost 3 bases and 6 bases respectively, with 9 bases between them. This CDR3 is CASSQGLGEQYF. The CDR3 DNA follows: TGTGCCAGCAGCCAGGGATTGGGCGAGCAGTACTTC.